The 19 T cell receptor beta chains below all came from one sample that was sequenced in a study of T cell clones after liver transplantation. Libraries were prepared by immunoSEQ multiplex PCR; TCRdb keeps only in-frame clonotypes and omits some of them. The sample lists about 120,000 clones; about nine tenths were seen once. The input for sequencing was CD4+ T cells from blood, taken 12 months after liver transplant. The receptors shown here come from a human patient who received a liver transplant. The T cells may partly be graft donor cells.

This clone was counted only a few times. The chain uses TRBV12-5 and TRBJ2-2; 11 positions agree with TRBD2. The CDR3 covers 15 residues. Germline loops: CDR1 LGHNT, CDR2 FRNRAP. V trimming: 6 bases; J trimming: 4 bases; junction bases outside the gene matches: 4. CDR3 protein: CASGVLAGATGELFF. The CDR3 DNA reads TGTGCTAGTGGGGTACTAGCGGGAGCCACCGGGGAGCTGTTTTTT.

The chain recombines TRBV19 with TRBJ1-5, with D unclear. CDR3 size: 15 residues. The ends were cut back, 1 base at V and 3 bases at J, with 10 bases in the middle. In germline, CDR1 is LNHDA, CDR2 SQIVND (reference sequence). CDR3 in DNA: TGTGCCAGTAGTATAGTAGGAGTGAACAATCAGCCCCAGCATTTT. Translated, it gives CASSIVGVNNQPQHF.

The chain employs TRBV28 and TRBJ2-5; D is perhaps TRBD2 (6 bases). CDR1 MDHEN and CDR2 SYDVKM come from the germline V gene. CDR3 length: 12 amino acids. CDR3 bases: TGTTCGTCGTCTAGCGCCCTAGAGACCCAGTACTTC. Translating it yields CSSSSALETQYF.

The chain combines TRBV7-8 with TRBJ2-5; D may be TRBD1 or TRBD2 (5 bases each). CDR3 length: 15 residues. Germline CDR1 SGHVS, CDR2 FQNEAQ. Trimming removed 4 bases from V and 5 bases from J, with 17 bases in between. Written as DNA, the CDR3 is TGTGCCAGCAGCTCGCACCGGGACCGAAGGGAGACCCAGTACTTC. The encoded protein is CASSSHRDRRETQYF.

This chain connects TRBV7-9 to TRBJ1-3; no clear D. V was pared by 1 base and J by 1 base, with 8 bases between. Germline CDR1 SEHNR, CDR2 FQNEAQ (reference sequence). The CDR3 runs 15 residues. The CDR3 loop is CASSLDAASGNTIYF. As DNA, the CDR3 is TGTGCCAGCAGCTTAGATGCAGCTTCTGGAAACACCATATATTTT.

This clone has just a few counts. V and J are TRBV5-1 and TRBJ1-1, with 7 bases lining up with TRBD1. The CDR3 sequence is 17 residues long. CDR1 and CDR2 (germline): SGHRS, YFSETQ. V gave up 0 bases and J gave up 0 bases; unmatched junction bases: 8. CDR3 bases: TGCGCCAGCAGCTTGGAAAGGGGGCATTCCCTGAACACTGAAGCTTTCTTT. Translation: CASSLERGHSLNTEAFF. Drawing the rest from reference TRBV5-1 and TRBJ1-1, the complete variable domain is KAGVTQTPRYLIKTRGQQVTLSCSPISGHRSVSWYQQTPGQGLQFLFEYFSETQRNKGNFPGRFSGRQFSNSRSEMNVSTLELGDSALYLCASSLERGHSLNTEAFFGQGTRLTVV.

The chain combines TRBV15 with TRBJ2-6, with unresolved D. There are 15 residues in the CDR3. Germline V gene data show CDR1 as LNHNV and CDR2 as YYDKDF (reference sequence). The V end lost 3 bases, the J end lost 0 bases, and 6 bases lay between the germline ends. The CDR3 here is CATSSVGSGANVLTF. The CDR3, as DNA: TGTGCCACCAGCAGCGTGGGCTCTGGGGCCAACGTCCTGACTTTC.

The CDR3 nucleotides read TGCGCCAGCAGCACCACCGGGACAGGGGACGGCTACACCTTC. Amino acids: CASSTTGTGDGYTF. This chain uses TRBV5-1 with TRBJ1-2, with 10 positions matching TRBD1. Germline V gene data show CDR1 as SGHRS and CDR2 as YFSETQ. Trimming removed 4 bases from V and 8 bases from J; junction bases left unmatched: 8. The CDR3 contains 14 residues.

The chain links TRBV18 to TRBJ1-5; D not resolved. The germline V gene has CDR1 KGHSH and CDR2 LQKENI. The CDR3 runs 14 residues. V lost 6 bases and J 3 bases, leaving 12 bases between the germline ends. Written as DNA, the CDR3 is TGTGCCAGCTCGGACGGGAGGGCCAATCAGCCCCAGCATTTT. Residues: CASSDGRANQPQHF.

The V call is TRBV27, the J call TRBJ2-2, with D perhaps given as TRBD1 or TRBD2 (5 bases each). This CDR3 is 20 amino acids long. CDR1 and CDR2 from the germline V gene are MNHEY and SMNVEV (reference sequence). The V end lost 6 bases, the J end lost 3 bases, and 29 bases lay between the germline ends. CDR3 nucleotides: TGTGCCAGCAGCAGGTTCGGGACCCGGAGACCCCACCCCGACACCGGGGAGCTGTTTTTT. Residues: CASSRFGTRRPHPDTGELFF.

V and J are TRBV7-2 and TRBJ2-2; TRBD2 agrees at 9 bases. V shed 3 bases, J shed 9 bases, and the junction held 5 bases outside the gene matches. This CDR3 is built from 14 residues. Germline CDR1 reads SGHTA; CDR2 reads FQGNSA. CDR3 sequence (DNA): TGTGCCAGCAGCTTTGCGGGAGGGCTAAGGGAGCTGTTTTTT. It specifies CASSFAGGLRELFF.

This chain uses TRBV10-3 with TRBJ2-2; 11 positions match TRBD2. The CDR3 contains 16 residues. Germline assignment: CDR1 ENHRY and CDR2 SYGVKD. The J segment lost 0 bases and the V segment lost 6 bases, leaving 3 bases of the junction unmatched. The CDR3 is CAIRLTSGANTGELFF. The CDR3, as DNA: TGTGCCATCAGATTGACTAGCGGGGCGAACACCGGGGAGCTGTTTTTT.

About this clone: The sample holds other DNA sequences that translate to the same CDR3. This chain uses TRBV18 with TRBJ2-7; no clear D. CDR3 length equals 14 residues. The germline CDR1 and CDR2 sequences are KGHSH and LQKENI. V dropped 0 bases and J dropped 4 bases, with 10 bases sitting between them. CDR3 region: CASSPPGRPYEQYF. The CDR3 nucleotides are TGTGCCAGCTCACCACCCGGCAGGCCATACGAGCAGTACTTC.

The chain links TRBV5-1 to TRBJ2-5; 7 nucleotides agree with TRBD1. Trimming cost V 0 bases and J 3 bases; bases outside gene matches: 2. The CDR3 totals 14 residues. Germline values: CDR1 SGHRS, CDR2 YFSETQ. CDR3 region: CASSLGTGEETQYF. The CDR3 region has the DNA TGCGCCAGCAGCTTGGGTACAGGGGAAGAGACCCAGTACTTC.

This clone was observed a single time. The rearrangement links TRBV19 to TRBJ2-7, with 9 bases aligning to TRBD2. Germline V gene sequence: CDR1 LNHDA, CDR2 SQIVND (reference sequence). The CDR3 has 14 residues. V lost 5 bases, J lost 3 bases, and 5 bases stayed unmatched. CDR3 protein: CASSFSGRSYEQYF. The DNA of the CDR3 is TGTGCCAGTAGTTTTAGCGGGAGAAGCTACGAGCAGTACTTC.

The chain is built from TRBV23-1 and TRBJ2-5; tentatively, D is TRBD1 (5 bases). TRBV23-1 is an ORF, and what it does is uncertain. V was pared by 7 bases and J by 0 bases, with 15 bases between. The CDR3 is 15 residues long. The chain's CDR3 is CASIYSRQNQETQYF. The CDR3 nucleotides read TGCGCCAGCATCTATTCCCGACAGAACCAAGAGACCCAGTACTTC.

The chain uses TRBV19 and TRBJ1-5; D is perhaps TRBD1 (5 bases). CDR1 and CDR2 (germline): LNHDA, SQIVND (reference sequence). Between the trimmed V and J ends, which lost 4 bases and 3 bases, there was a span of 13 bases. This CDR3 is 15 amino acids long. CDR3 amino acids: CASSTLAGTNQPQHF. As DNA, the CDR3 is TGTGCCAGTAGTACCCTCGCGGGGACCAATCAGCCCCAGCATTTT.

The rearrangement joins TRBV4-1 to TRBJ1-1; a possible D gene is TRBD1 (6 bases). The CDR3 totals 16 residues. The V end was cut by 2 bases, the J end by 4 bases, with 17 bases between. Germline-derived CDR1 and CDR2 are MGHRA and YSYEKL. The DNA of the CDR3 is TGCGCCAGCAGCCAAACGACAGGAGGTCATATCACTGAAGCTTTCTTT. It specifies CASSQTTGGHITEAFF.

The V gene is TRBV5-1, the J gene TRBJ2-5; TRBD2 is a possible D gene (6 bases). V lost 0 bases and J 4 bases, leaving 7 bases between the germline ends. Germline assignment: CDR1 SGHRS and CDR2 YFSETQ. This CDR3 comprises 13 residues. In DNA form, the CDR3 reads TGCGCCAGCAGCTTGGCAGCGGGAGAGACCCAGTACTTC. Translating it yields CASSLAAGETQYF. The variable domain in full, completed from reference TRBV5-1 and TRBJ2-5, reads KAGVTQTPRYLIKTRGQQVTLSCSPISGHRSVSWYQQTPGQGLQFLFEYFSETQRNKGNFPGRFSGRQFSNSRSEMNVSTLELGDSALYLCASSLAAGETQYFGPGTRLLVL.